The present entry profiles one T cell receptor (beta chain) with its context. Antigen specificity is unknown. Only in-frame clones appear in the TCRdb table, and some are missing; sequencing was by immunoSEQ multiplex PCR. The profile covers over 75,000 clones, with around 90% appearing a single time and roughly 0.54% taken by the ten largest. Time point in this sample: baseline, week 1 (first vaccination visit). Noted treatment: pre-vaccination baseline after standard-of-care therapy. The donors' diagnosis was new WHO grade 3 or 4 astrocytoma that was IDH1-mutant and ATRX-lost. This sample was included in a study of a mutant IDH1 vaccine in newly diagnosed glioma. The overall study: The treated group averaged 40.4 years old and was about 60% male, about 40% female. Patients previously underwent radiotherapy, temozolomide, or both, and most underwent both.

CDR1 and CDR2 from the germline V gene are MNHNS and SASEGT. The V and J ends lost 7 bases and 7 bases respectively, with 13 bases between them. The CDR3 has 12 residues. The study, taken as a whole, reports: Pseudoprogression appears to have had no connection to changes in top peripheral T cell clonotypes.

The rearrangement uses TRBV6-1 and TRBJ1-1, with D perhaps TRBD1 (5 bases). The sequence came from a woman between 50 and 59 years old with glioma. Sequences were derived from PBMCs, sampled from a glioma patient treated with radiotherapy, temozolomide or both. CDR3 coding DNA: TGTGCCAGCAACATCAGGGCCTTTGAAGCTTTCTTT. Translation: CASNIRAFEAFF.